The clone carrying this T cell receptor (beta chain) has at least ten counts. Antigen specificity is unknown. Selection for sequencing was limited to patients who had shown CD8+CD57+ cell expansion by flow cytometry. Among the patients, all had severe acquired aplastic anemia. Genomic DNA was employed as the template in profiling TCR beta VDJ and CDR3. TCRdb reanalysed the reads using MiXCR and keeps one entry per CDR3 protein. The repertoire includes 100,000 to 150,000 distinct CDR3 sequences, about 43% of them detected once, and more than 2.5% sits in the top ten. This sample stems from a study of CD8+CD57+ T cells in acquired aplastic anemia. Germline-derived CDR1 and CDR2 are SGHDT and YYEEEE. The CDR3 extends over 18 amino acids. V was cut by 4 bases and J by 1 base, with 23 bases left in between. Whole-study results and caveats: Patients and controls were found to share approximately 31 CD8+ CDR3 sequences. Between patients and controls, CD8+ Simpson's diversity did not vary significantly.

This chain connects TRBV5-6 to TRBJ1-2; no clear D gene. Sequences were obtained from sorted CD4+, CD8+, or CD8+CD57+ T cells (not recorded which) from PBMCs. This TCR derives from a human donor with aplastic anemia. The DNA of the CDR3 is TGTGCCAGCAGCAACCGCGACACCCCGGGCACGATTAACTATGGCTACACCTTC. The encoded protein is CASSNRDTPGTINYGYTF.